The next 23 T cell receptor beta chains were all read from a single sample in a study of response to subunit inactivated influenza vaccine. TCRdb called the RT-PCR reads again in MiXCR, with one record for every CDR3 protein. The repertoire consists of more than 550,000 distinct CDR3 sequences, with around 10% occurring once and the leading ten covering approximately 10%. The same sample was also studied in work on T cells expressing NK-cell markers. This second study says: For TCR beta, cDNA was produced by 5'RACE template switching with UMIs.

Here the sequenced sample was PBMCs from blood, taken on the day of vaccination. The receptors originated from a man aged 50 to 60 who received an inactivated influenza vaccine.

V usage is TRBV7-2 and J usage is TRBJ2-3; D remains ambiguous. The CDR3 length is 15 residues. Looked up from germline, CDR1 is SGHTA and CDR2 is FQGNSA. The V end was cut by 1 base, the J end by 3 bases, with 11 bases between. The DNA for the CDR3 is TGTGCCAGCAGCTTAGTAAACCGCGCAACAGATACGCAGTATTTT. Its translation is CASSLVNRATDTQYF.

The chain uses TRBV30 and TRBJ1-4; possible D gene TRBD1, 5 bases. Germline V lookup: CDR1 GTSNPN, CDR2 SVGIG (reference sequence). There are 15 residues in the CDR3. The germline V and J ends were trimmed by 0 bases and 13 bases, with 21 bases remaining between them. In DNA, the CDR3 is TGTGCCTGGAGTGTACGAGGACATCCTGTCAAAGGACTGTTTTTT. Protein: CAWSVRGHPVKGLFF.

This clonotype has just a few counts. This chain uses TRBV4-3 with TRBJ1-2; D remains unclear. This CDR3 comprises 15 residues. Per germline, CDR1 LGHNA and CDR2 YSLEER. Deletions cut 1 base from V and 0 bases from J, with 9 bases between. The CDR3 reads CASSQVYPTNYGYTF. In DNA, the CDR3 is TGCGCCAGCAGCCAAGTCTATCCTACTAACTATGGCTACACCTTC.

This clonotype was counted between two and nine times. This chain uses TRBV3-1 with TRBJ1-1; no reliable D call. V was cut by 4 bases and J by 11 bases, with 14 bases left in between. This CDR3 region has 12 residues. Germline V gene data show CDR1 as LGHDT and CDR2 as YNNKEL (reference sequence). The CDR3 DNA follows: TGTGCCAGCAGCCGGACCGGGGTTGCGGCTTTCTTT. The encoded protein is CASSRTGVAAFF.

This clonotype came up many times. CDR3 sequence reads: CASRYTPTSGIYEQYF. The CDR3 coding sequence is TGTGCCAGCAGATACACCCCGACTAGCGGGATCTACGAGCAGTACTTC. J is TRBJ2-7 and V is TRBV6-2 or TRBV6-3; 11 positions match TRBD2. V lost 6 bases and J lost 3; bases outside the gene matches: 10. The CDR3 runs 16 residues. Per germline, CDR1 MNHEY and CDR2 SVGEGT.

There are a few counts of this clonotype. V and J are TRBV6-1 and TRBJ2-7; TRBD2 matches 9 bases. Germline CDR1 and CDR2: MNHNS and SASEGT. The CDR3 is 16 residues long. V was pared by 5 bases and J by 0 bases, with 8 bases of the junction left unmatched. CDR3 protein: CASSSLPSGISYEQYF. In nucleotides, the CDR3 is TGTGCCAGCAGTAGTCTCCCTAGCGGGATCTCCTACGAGCAGTACTTC.

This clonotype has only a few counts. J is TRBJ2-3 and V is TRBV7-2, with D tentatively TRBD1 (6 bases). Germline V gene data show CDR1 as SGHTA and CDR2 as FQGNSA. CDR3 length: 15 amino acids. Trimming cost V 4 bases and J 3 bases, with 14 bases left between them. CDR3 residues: CASSSKWGTTDTQYF. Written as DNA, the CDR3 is TGTGCCAGCAGCTCGAAATGGGGGACAACAGATACGCAGTATTTT.

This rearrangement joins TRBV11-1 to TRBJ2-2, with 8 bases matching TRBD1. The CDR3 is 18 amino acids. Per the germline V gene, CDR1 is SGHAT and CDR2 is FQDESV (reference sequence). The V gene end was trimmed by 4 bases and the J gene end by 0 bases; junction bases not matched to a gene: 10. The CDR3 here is CASSSGTGAIPNTGELFF. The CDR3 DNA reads TGTGCCAGCAGCTCCGGGACAGGAGCCATTCCGAACACCGGGGAGCTGTTTTTT.

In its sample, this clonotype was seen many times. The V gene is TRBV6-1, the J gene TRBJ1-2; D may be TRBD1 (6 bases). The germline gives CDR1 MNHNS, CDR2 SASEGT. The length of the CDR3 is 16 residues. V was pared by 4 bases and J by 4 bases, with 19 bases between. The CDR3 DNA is TGTGCCAGCAGTGGGGGGCGGGACCGAAGCCCCTATGGCTACACCTTC. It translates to CASSGGRDRSPYGYTF.

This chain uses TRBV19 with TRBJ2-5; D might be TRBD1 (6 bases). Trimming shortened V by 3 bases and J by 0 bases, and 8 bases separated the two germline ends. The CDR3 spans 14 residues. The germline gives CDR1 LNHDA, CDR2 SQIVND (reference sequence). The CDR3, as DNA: TGTGCCAGTAGTATCGGGACACACCAAGAGACCCAGTACTTC. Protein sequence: CASSIGTHQETQYF.

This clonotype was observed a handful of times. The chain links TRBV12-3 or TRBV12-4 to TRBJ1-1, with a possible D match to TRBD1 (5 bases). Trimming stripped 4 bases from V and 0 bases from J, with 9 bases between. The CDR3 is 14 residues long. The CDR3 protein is CASSWTQMNTEAFF. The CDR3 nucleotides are TGTGCCAGCAGTTGGACACAAATGAACACTGAAGCTTTCTTT.

CDR3 DNA: TGTGCTAGTGGTTTGGTACGCGGCAGGGGTGGGCAGAACACTGAAGCTTTCTTT. Translation gives CASGLVRGRGGQNTEAFF. V is TRBV12-5 and J is TRBJ1-1; maybe TRBD1 (6 bases). This CDR3 has 18 amino acids. Germline-derived CDR1 and CDR2 are LGHNT and FRNRAP. V was pared by 0 bases and J by 1 base, with 18 bases between.

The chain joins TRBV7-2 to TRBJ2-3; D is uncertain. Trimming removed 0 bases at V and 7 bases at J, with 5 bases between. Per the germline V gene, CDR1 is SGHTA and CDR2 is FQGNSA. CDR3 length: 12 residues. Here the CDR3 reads CASSLAPYTQYF. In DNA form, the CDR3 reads TGTGCCAGCAGCTTAGCGCCATATACGCAGTATTTT. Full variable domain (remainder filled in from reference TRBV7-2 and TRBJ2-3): GAGVSQSPSNKVTEKGKDVELRCDPISGHTALYWYRQSLGQGLEFLIYFQGNSAPDKSGLPSDRFSAERTGGSVSTLTIQRTQQEDSAVYLCASSLAPYTQYFGPGTRLTVL.

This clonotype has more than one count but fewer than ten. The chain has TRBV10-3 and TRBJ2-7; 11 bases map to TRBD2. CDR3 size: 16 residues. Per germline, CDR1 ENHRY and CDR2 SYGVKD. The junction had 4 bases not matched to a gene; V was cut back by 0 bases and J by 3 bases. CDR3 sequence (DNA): TGTGCCATCAGTGAGTCCACTAGCGGGAGTCTCTACGAGCAGTACTTC. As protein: CAISESTSGSLYEQYF.

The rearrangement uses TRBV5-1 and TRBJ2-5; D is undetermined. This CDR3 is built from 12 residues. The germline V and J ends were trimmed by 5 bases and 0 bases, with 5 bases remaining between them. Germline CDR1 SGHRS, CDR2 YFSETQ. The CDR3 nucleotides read TGCGCCAGCAGGGTCGACCAAGAGACCCAGTACTTC. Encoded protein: CASRVDQETQYF.

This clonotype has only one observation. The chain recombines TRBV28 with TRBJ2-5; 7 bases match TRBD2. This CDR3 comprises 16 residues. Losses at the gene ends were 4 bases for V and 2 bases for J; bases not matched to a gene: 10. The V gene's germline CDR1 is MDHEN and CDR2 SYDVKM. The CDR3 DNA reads TGTGCCAGCAGTTCACCGGGGGGAACCGATCAAGAGACCCAGTACTTC. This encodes CASSSPGGTDQETQYF. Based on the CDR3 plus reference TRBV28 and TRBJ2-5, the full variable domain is DVKVTQSSRYLVKRTGEKVFLECVQDMDHENMFWYRQDPGLGLRLIYFSYDVKMKEKGDIPEGYSVSREKKERFSLILESASTNQTSMYLCASSSPGGTDQETQYFGPGTRLLVL.

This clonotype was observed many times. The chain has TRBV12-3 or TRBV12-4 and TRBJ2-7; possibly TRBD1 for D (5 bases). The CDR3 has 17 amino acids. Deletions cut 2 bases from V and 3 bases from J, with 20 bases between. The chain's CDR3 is CASSLMVARVTVYEQYF. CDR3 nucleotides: TGTGCCAGCAGTTTAATGGTCGCCAGGGTTACCGTCTACGAGCAGTACTTC.

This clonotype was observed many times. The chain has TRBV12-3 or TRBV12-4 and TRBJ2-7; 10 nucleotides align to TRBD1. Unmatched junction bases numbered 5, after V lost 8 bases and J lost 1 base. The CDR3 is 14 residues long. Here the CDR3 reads CASRSGQGSYEQYF. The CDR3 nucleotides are TGTGCCAGCCGCTCGGGACAGGGGTCCTACGAGCAGTACTTC.

The chain's CDR3 is CASSPKDRGTDTQYF. The CDR3 region has the DNA TGCGCCAGCAGCCCAAAAGACAGGGGCACAGATACGCAGTATTTT. The V gene is TRBV5-1, the J gene TRBJ2-3; 7 bases agree with TRBD1. Per germline, CDR1 SGHRS and CDR2 YFSETQ. V shed 4 bases, J shed 1 base, and the junction held 6 bases outside the gene matches. This CDR3 region has 15 residues.

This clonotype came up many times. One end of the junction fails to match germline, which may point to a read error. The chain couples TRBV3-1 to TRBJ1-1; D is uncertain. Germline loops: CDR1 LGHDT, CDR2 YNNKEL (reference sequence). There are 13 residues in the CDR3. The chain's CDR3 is CASSQVRNTEAFF. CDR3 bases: TGCGCCAGCAGCCAAGTGAGGAACACTGAAGCTTTCTTT.

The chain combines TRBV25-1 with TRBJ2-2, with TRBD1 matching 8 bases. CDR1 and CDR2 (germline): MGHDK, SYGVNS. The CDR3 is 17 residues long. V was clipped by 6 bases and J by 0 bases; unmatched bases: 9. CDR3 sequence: CASSVSAGGPNTGELFF. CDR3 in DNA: TGTGCCAGCAGCGTAAGCGCAGGGGGCCCGAACACCGGGGAGCTGTTTTTT.

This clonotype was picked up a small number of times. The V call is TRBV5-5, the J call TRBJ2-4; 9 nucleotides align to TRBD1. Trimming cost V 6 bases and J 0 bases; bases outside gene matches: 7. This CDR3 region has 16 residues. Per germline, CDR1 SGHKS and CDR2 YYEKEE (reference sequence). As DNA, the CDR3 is TGTGCCAGCAAAGAAGGACAGGGGAGAGCCAAAAACATTCAGTACTTC. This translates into CASKEGQGRAKNIQYF. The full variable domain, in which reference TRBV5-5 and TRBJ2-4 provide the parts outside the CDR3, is DAGVTQSPTHLIKTRGQQVTLRCSPISGHKSVSWYQQVLGQGPQFIFQYYEKEERGRGNFPDRFSARQFPNYSSELNVNALLLGDSALYLCASKEGQGRAKNIQYFGAGTRLSVL.

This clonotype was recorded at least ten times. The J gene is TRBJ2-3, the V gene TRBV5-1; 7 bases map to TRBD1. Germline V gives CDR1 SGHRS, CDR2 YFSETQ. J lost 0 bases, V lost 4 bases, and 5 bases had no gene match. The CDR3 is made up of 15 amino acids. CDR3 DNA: TGCGCCAGCAGCAGGAGGACAGGTAGCACAGATACGCAGTATTTT. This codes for CASSRRTGSTDTQYF.